This T cell receptor beta chain appears in the sequencing data of a study of vaccination effects on CD4 cells after COVID-19. Broader study findings: Mainly new vaccine-induced clones made up the post-vaccine spike-reactive clones in convalescents. In the late period after vaccination, infection- and vaccine-induced clones contracted markedly.

There are 17 residues in the CDR3. V was pared by 5 bases and J by 7 bases, with 12 bases of the junction left unmatched. The germline gives CDR1 KGHDR, CDR2 SFDVKD. This clone was observed a few times. Its antigen is still unknown. Sequenced by immunoSEQ multiplex PCR; TCRdb stores in-frame clones only, minus some. The table shows more than 20,000 clones, with approximately 80% occurring only once. Antigen-specific CD4+ T cells were expanded with viral peptide pools in the ViraFEST assay before sequencing. Culture proceeded for nine to eleven days, and CD4+ T cells were then isolated. The person was diagnosed with PCR-confirmed SARS-CoV-2 infection between March and December 2020. About 2 million PBMC per well received approximately 9.4 IU/ml IL-2 and roughly 10 ug/ml peptides in culture. It was on days 3 and 7 that half the medium was replaced with IL-2 medium.

Material: CD4+ T cells from PBMCs cultured with HCoV-NL63 spike peptides, obtained before COVID-19 vaccination. The rearrangement links TRBV24-1 to TRBJ2-2; TRBD1 matches at 10 bases. The receptor was derived from a human donor who had a prior SARS-CoV-2 infection. In DNA, the CDR3 is TGTGCCACCAGTGCTCCGACAGGGGGCCCCTCTAACGGGGAGCTGTTTTTT. It encodes CATSAPTGGPSNGELFF.